Listed below are T cell receptor beta chains from one sample, sequenced in a study of T cell changes during pregnancy in multiple sclerosis. Measured with immunoSEQ multiplex PCR; TCRdb has only the in-frame clones, and not every one. The sample lists 65,000 to 90,000 clones, roughly nine tenths occurring once. Sample: PBMCs, taken in the first trimester of pregnancy. The origin of the receptors is a female donor in good health, serving as a control in a pregnancy study. Some clones in this sample may be carry-over from other donors' samples. The CDR3 runs from the conserved cysteine through the conserved F or W. Each record gives: V gene, J gene, clone size, D gene, CDR3 DNA, CDR3 protein. D genes are given only for firm matches. Size is omitted from some rows. Given values are once, few, many or a class for expanded clones.

>TRBV7-2|TRBJ2-2|NA|TRBD1
TGTGCCAGCAGCTTCCGACAGGGGGCCGGGGAGCTGTTTTTT
CASSFRQGAGELFF
>TRBV6-4|TRBJ2-1|few|NA
TGTGCCAGCAGTGACTCCGGCAGGGGTTCCTACAATGAGCAGTTCTTC
CASSDSGRGSYNEQFF
>TRBV11-2|TRBJ1-2|NA|TRBD1
TGTGCCAGCGACCGTGGCAGGGGGCTAGGCTATGGCTACACCTTC
CASDRGRGLGYGYTF
>TRBV27|TRBJ2-5|NA|TRBD2
TGTGCCAGCAGAAGGAGCGGGAGTTGGGAGACCCAGTACTTC
CASRRSGSWETQYF
>TRBV5-4|TRBJ1-3|once|TRBD1
TGTGCCAGCAGCTTGACAGGGGGCGTCTCTGGAAACACCATATATTTT
CASSLTGGVSGNTIYF
>TRBV2|TRBJ2-7|NA|NA
TGTGCCAGCAAAATCGGGGGGCCTACCTACGAGCAGTACTTC
CASKIGGPTYEQYF
>TRBV28|TRBJ1-2|NA|TRBD1
TGTGCCAGCAGTCCGGGACAGTTCTATGGCTACACCTTC
CASSPGQFYGYTF
>TRBV14|TRBJ2-5|NA|TRBD1
TGTGCCAGCAGCCTGTACAGGGGGCTCGGAGACCGACAAGAGACCCAGTACTTC
CASSLYRGLGDRQETQYF
>TRBV5-4|TRBJ2-3|NA|NA
TGTGCCAGCAGTCGGAGGGGCACAGATACGCAGTATTTT
CASSRRGTDTQYF
>TRBV6-5|TRBJ1-5|many|NA
TGTGCCAGCAGTTACGACAGGAAGCAGCCCCAGCATTTT
CASSYDRKQPQHF
>TRBV2|TRBJ2-3|NA|TRBD2
TGTGCCATTCCTAGCGGGGTCACAGATACGCAGTATTTT
CAIPSGVTDTQYF
>TRBV10-3|TRBJ1-4|NA|TRBD1
TGTGCCATCGGGACAGGGTGGGGTGAAAAACTGTTTTTT
CAIGTGWGEKLFF
>TRBV4-1|TRBJ2-1|NA|TRBD2
TGCGCCAGCACCCCGCGGCCCCTAGCGGGGGGGCCATTGGAGCAGTTCTTC
CASTPRPLAGGPLEQFF
>TRBV7-2|TRBJ1-6|few|NA
TGTGCCAGCAGCTTAGGGGCAGGGTCGACTTCACCCCTCCACTTT
CASSLGAGSTSPLHF
>TRBV28|TRBJ2-1|NA|NA
TGTGCCAGCAGTAGTCTGTCAGGGTTTGTCCATGAGCAGTTCTTC
CASSSLSGFVHEQFF
>TRBV19|TRBJ1-1|NA|TRBD1
TGTGCCAGTAGTCTACAGGGGGCTCGGACTGAAGCTTTCTTT
CASSLQGARTEAFF
>TRBV5-1|TRBJ2-5|NA|NA
TGCGCCAGCAGCCCGGAACTAGGGGAGACCCAGTACTTC
CASSPELGETQYF